The T cell receptor (beta chain) under discussion was sequenced for a study of control samples from healthy donors and cancer patients. The table came from immunoSEQ multiplex PCR; TCRdb's copy has only in-frame clones and leaves some out. Of over 100,000 clones listed, 88% are singletons. The length of the CDR3 is 15 residues. Trimming cost V 3 bases and J 2 bases; bases outside gene matches: 5. Germline-derived CDR1 and CDR2 are KGHSH and LQKENI. This TCR derives from a man between 45 and 60 years old in good health. The chain uses TRBV18 and TRBJ2-7; 9 bases line up with TRBD1. The specimen was blood. The CDR3 coding sequence is TGTGCCAGCTCACCGGGACAGGGATCCCCCTACGAGCAGTACTTC. As protein: CASSPGQGSPYEQYF.